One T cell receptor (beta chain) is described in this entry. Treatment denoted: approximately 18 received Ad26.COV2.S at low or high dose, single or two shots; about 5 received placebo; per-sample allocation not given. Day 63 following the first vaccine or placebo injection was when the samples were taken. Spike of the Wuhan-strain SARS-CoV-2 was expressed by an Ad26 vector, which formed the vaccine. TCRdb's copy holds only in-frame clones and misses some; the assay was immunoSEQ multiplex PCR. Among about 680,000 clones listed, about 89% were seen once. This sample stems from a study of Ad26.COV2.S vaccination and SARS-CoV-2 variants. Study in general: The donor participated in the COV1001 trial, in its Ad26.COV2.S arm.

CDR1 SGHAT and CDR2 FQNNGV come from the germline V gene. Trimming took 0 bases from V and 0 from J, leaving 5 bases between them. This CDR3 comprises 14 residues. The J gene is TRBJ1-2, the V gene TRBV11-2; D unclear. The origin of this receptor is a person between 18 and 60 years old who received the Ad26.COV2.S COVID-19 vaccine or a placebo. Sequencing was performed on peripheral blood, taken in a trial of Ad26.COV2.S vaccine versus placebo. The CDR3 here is CASSLDSANYGYTF. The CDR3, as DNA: TGTGCCAGCAGCTTAGATTCAGCTAACTATGGCTACACCTTC.